This T cell receptor (beta chain) originates from a study of T cell responses to AZD1222 COVID-19 vaccine (dated by TCRdb to about 2021). Study-wide context: AZD1222 recipients with second doses at about 4 weeks or about 12 weeks were pooled, because spike-specific TCR depth and breadth did not differ between schedules. Trial participants were enrolled by age into subgroups of 18-55, 56-69 and 70-plus years, and around 150, 28 and 57 TCR-sequenced participants, respectively, were included in these subgroups. A total of 230 to 250 trial participants underwent TCR sequencing, of whom roughly 210 had received two doses of AZD1222 and about 25 had received two doses of the MenACWY control vaccine.

The CDR3 regions of human TCRbeta chains were analyzed by immunosequencing. Under the source paper's analysis protocol: TCRs in the repertoires were compared against a reference library of SARS-CoV-2-specific TCRs that had been generated with the MIRA antigen-specificity platform. Breadth was defined as the fraction of unique TCRs that were SARS-CoV-2-associated, and depth was defined as the fraction of total T cells that were SARS-CoV-2-associated. Using the MIRA data, each spike-specific TCR was assigned both to the spike region to which the TCR was reactive and to a CD4 or CD8 class. Log10-transformed breadth and depth values were compared by one-way ANOVA with Sidak's multiple comparisons tests. What TCRdb holds here is the immuneACCESS table cut down to in-frame rearrangements. Part of the clones is not present; checked against another copy, under half of the missing clones reflect an unresolved V gene, and the others are unexplained. That table gives V, J and clone size, and the DNA gave D and trimming. Here the sample has some 140,000 clones; approximately 90% occur a single time. The leading ten clones occupy about 5.9% of the sample.

Turning to this clone: The specificity of this receptor is unknown. No qualities accompany the bases; no much larger clone lies one base away.

Results the study describes overall, beyond this receptor: The vaccine-associated CD4 TCRs covered the entire spike protein, and the dominant responses fell in regions 160-218 and 743-854. Conclusions about previously exposed vaccinees are limited, since just 5 or 6 AZD1222 recipients were seropositive for SARS-CoV-2 at baseline. A significant rise in spike-specific TCR breadth and depth was observed after two AZD1222 doses relative to day 0 and relative to MenACWY recipients. The 56-69-year group was small, and its depth increase did not reach significance, likely because of low power. Reportedly, almost half of the unique spike-specific TCRs recognized epitopes lying outside the regions that are mutated in the B.1.351 and B.1.1.7 variants. Participants were mostly white British, with more females than males. The authors suggested clonal diversity may have been underestimated. Because no day 14 peak-response samples were available, repertoires were characterized only after the peak T cell response.

The time point label on this specimen signifies: baseline before first vaccination. Vaccinee samples were obtained from the UK trials COV001 and COV002, which included a single-blind randomized controlled phase 2/3 trial of AZD1222 (ChAdOx1 nCoV-19) in healthy adults. For TCRbeta chain sequencing, PBMC samples from trial participants were taken at day 0 and at day 28 after the second dose. The TCR originated in an adult in good health. This sample comprised peripheral blood, obtained on day 0 of AZD1222 vaccination.

For the CDR3, the sequence is CASSPNLGTGVETQYF. The bases are TGTGCCAGCTCACCAAATCTGGGGACAGGGGTAGAGACCCAGTACTTC. The chain was built from TRBV18 and TRBJ2-5, with 10 bases in between that match TRBD1. Germline trimming: 2 bases from V, 4 bases from J; junction bases outside gene matches: 7. CDR1 and CDR2 (KGHSH, LQKENI) derive from the germline V gene. The CDR3 numbers 16 residues from cysteine through phenylalanine. CDR3 DNA is the only sequence kept; it has 48 bases, read in frame from the first base.